The 5 T cell receptor beta chains reported below all come from one sample, sequenced in a study of cytomegalovirus exposure and HLA in healthy donors. Primers included in the PCR were 60 Vbeta and 13 Jbeta primers. The data were produced by immunoSEQ multiplex PCR, yet TCRdb's version contains in-frame clones alone and is incomplete. The sample carries 110,000 or so clones, under 80% recorded once. The sample consisted of PBMCs. Receptors were obtained from a woman aged 45-60 years in good health and CMV-seropositive.

The chain uses TRBV4-3 and TRBJ2-3, with TRBD1 matching 8 bases. This CDR3 is 16 amino acids long. From germline, CDR1 is LGHNA and CDR2 YSLEER. V trimming: 0 bases; J trimming: 5 bases; junction bases outside the gene matches: 7. The CDR3 DNA reads TGCGCCAGCAGCCAAGACGCAGGGGGCGTAGGAGATACGCAGTATTTT. Encoded protein: CASSQDAGGVGDTQYF.

The chain recombines TRBV5-1 with TRBJ2-7, with 8 bases aligning to TRBD1. Germline loops: CDR1 SGHRS, CDR2 YFSETQ. Germline trimming cut 3 bases from V and 0 bases from J; bases unmatched to any gene: 5. The CDR3 consists of 15 residues. CDR3 DNA: TGCGCCAGCAGCTGGACCGGGACAGGCTCCTACGAGCAGTACTTC. This encodes CASSWTGTGSYEQYF.

The chain is built from TRBV28 and TRBJ2-1, with TRBD2 matching over 8 bases. Germline V gene sequence: CDR1 MDHEN, CDR2 SYDVKM. Losses at the gene ends were 7 bases for V and 4 bases for J; bases not matched to a gene: 12. CDR3 size: 16 residues. CDR3 loop: CASITPGLGLYNEQFF. For the CDR3, the DNA is TGTGCCAGCATTACTCCGGGACTAGGGCTTTACAATGAGCAGTTCTTC. Based on the CDR3 plus reference TRBV28 and TRBJ2-1, the full variable domain is DVKVTQSSRYLVKRTGEKVFLECVQDMDHENMFWYRQDPGLGLRLIYFSYDVKMKEKGDIPEGYSVSREKKERFSLILESASTNQTSMYLCASITPGLGLYNEQFFGPGTRLTVL.

The CDR3 DNA is TGCGCCAGCAGCCAAGATGGGCTATGGACAGGGGACACTGAAGCTTTCTTT. Translation gives CASSQDGLWTGDTEAFF. The J gene is TRBJ1-1, the V gene TRBV4-3; 9 bases agree with TRBD1. V trimming: 0 bases; J trimming: 3 bases; junction bases outside the gene matches: 8. This CDR3 region has 17 residues. Germline-derived CDR1 and CDR2 are LGHNA and YSLEER.

On this clone itself: Because the CDR3's place on the DNA is in doubt, the DNA is left out and the CDR3 is given as listed by TCRdb. CDR3 residues: CASSLDRGVAGGSF. The V and J genes are TRBV5-4 and TRBJ2-6; the DNA was not used to check the table's D call, TRBD2. The CDR3 sequence runs 14 residues, both termini included. Germline V gene lookup returns CDR1 SGHNT and CDR2 YYREEE (reference sequence).